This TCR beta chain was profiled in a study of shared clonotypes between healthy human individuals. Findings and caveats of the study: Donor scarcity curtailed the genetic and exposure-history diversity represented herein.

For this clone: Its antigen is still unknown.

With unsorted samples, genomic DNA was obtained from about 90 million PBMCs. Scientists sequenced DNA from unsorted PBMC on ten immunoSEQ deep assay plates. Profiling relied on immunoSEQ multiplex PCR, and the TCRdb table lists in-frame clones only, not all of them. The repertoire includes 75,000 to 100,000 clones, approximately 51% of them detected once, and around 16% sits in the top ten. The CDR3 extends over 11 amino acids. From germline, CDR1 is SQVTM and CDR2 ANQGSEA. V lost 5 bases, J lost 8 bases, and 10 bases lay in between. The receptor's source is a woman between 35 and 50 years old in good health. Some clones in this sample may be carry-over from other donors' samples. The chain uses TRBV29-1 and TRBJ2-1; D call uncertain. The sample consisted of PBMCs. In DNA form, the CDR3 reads TGCAGCGTTCGGACGGGTTATGAGCAGTTCTTC. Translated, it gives CSVRTGYEQFF.